These 3 T cell receptor beta chains came from one sample sequenced in a study of blood T cell repertoires in COVID-19. The assay was immunoSEQ multiplex PCR, and TCRdb's table has in-frame clones only and misses some. The sample records a few hundred thousand clones, roughly 80% being singletons. The specimen sequenced was peripheral blood. These receptors were taken from a human donor with acute or convalescent COVID-19. The donor label of this sample is uncertain.

The rearrangement joins TRBV27 to TRBJ1-2; the match to TRBD1 covers 8 bases. The germline CDR1 and CDR2 sequences are MNHEY and SMNVEV (reference sequence). J was trimmed by 3 bases and V by 4 bases; bases with no gene match: 10. The CDR3 totals 16 residues. The CDR3 DNA is TGTGCCAGCAGTTCATGGACAGGGAAGACTCACTATGGCTACACCTTC. As protein: CASSSWTGKTHYGYTF.

The chain employs TRBV28 and TRBJ1-2; 8 bases line up with TRBD1. Germline CDR1 and CDR2: MDHEN and SYDVKM. The CDR3 has 13 amino acids. Trimming removed 5 bases from V and 5 bases from J; junction bases left unmatched: 4. The DNA for the CDR3 is TGTGCCAGCAGTCAAGGACAGGGATATGGCTACACCTTC. It translates to CASSQGQGYGYTF.

The chain carries TRBV3-1 (or the pseudogene TRBV3-2) and TRBJ2-3; 7 bases map to TRBD2. The CDR3 is 17 amino acids. The trim removed 1 base at V and 6 bases at J, leaving 13 bases unmatched. The germline CDR1 and CDR2 sequences are LGHDT and YNNKEL (reference sequence). In DNA form, the CDR3 reads TGTGCCAGCAGCCAAGGGGTTAGAGGACTAGTGGGCGATACGCAGTATTTT. Translating it yields CASSQGVRGLVGDTQYF.